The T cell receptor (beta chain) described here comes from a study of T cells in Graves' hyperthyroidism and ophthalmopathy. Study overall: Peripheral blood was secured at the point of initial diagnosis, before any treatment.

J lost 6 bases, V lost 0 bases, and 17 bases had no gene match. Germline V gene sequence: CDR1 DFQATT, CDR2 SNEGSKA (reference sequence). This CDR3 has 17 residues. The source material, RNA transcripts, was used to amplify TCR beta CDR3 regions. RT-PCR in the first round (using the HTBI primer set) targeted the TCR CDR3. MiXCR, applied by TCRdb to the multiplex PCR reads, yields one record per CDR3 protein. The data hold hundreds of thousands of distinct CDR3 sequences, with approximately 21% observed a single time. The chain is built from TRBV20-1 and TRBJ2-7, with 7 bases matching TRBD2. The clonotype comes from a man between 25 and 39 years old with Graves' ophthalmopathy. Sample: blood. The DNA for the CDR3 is TGCAGTGCTAGAGATAGGTCCAGAGGGGCGGGAGCTGGCGAGCAGTACTTC. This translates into CSARDRSRGAGAGEQYF.